The clone carrying this T cell receptor beta chain was found many times. The data were taken from a study of blood T cells in healthy people across ages. A J-beta primer mix and a sample-barcoded 5' primer were used in a second PCR of roughly 6 to 11 cycles. Every cDNA molecule bore a tag from a template-switch adaptor containing 12 random nucleotides. TCRdb passed the 5' RACE reads through MiXCR, listing each CDR3 protein once. In the table there are more than 500,000 distinct CDR3 sequences, 27% of which are singletons. Per-sample PBMC isolation yielded at least 6.5 million cells. There were at least 5 micrograms of total RNA extracted from every sample. CDR1 is MNHNY and CDR2 is SVGAGI in the germline V gene (reference sequence). The CDR3 length is 14 residues. The V gene lost 6 bases and the J gene lost 4 bases, with 15 bases spanning the gap.

The TCR was taken from a woman between 65 and 79 years old in good health. The chain has TRBV6-6 and TRBJ2-5; the D gene could be TRBD1 or TRBD2 (6 bases each). Sequencing was performed on blood. The chain's CDR3 is CASRTRTVPETQYF. The CDR3 nucleotides read TGTGCCAGCAGGACTAGGACAGTCCCAGAGACCCAGTACTTC.